The T cell receptor beta chain under discussion was sequenced for a study of OX40 agonist ivuxolimab in advanced cancers. Study in general: A diagnosis of hepatocellular carcinoma, melanoma, renal cell or head and neck cancer was present in dose-escalation patients. Partial responses were recorded for three patients, including one with hepatocellular carcinoma and two with cutaneous melanoma.

V dropped 3 bases and J dropped 3 bases, with 12 bases sitting between them. The CDR3 is 14 amino acids. Looked up from germline, CDR1 is SGDLS and CDR2 is YYNGEE. The data were produced by immunoSEQ multiplex PCR, yet TCRdb's version contains in-frame clones alone and is incomplete. The sample lists roughly 56,000 clones; 82% were seen once. The specimen was CD4+ or CD8+ T cells sorted from blood, collected in a trial of the OX40 agonist ivuxolimab. This clonotype was obtained from an adult with an advanced solid tumor such as melanoma, head and neck, liver or kidney cancer. V usage is TRBV9 and J usage is TRBJ1-1, with D uncertain. CDR3 DNA sequence: TGTGCCAGCAGCGCCGGTAATACCTACACTGAAGCTTTCTTT. It encodes CASSAGNTYTEAFF.